This T cell receptor beta chain was obtained from a study of blood T cell repertoires in COVID-19. Study-level information: Spain, Italy and the United States supplied samples that represented acute and convalescent COVID-19.

Data came from immunoSEQ multiplex PCR; TCRdb stores just in-frame clones and leaves some out. Among approximately 250,000 clones listed, almost 85% were seen once. Two negative PCRs, clearance, or symptom resolution characterized the recovered Cohort 3 donors. This CDR3 comprises 15 residues. CDR1 is SGHRS and CDR2 is YFSETQ in the germline V gene. With 0 bases clipped from V and 5 bases from J, the junction kept 6 bases outside the gene matches. Input material: PBMCs or T cells enriched from blood (not recorded which). This receptor was identified in a man between 35 and 55 years old who had recovered from COVID-19. V usage is TRBV5-1 and J usage is TRBJ2-3, with 7 positions matching TRBD2. The CDR3 spells CASSLDGGSIDTQYF. DNA of the CDR3: TGCGCCAGCAGCTTGGACGGCGGGAGTATAGATACGCAGTATTTT.